The entry that follows covers one TCR beta chain sequence. These data are taken from a study of CD8 T cells in Susac syndrome. The germline V gene encodes CDR1 LGHNA and CDR2 YSLEER. The CDR3 totals 15 residues. Trimming stripped 4 bases from V and 7 bases from J, with 19 bases between. Random-hexamer reverse transcription was applied to roughly 0.5 to 1 ug RNA. From the immunoSEQ multiplex PCR reads, TCRdb called clonotypes with MiXCR, one entry per CDR3 protein. The sample includes under 200,000 distinct CDR3 sequences, about 93% of them seen just once. The J gene is TRBJ2-5, the V gene TRBV4-3, with a weak D call TRBD1 (5 bases). This clonotype originated in a human donor in good health. Sample: CD4+ T cells from PBMCs. The CDR3 DNA is TGCGCCAGCAGCCGTGACCCAATTAGGGGCGGGACCCAGTACTTC. It is translated as CASSRDPIRGGTQYF.